The source of this T cell receptor (beta chain) is a study of CD8 T cells in ankylosing spondylitis. This clonotype has a count of ten or more. The antigen remains undetermined. Quantitative 5'-RACE with molecular barcodes produced the TCR beta libraries. TCRdb reanalysed the 5' RACE reads using MiXCR and keeps one entry per CDR3 protein. The data contain about 140,000 distinct CDR3 sequences, around 6.6% of them seen just once; the ten biggest clones take up around 12%. Study-wide findings and caveats: Disease-linked clones were found to be CD8+ and relatively rare in peripheral blood.

V was pared by 5 bases and J by 1 base, with 8 bases of the junction left unmatched. The CDR3 has 17 amino acids. Germline CDR1 is SGDLS and CDR2 is YYNGEE. The origin of this receptor is a female donor with ankylosing spondylitis or in good health (not recorded which). The specimen sequenced was blood, either unsorted or a sorted T cell fraction (not recorded which). The chain has TRBV9 and TRBJ2-6, with 8 bases aligning to TRBD2. DNA of the CDR3: TGTGCCAGCAGTTACAAAGCGGGGGCGTCTGGGGCCAACGTCCTGACTTTC. Amino acid sequence: CASSYKAGASGANVLTF.